The T cell receptor beta chain described here comes from a study of lymphopenia after photon versus proton radiotherapy. Study-wide points: Post-nadir TCR diversity decline inversely tracked overall survival among those who died. Photon-treated patients lost naive T cells and TCR diversity; proton-treated stayed stable. Survival link was tested only in deceased patients; proton benefit remains a possibility.

Assay used: immunoSEQ multiplex PCR; TCRdb lists only in-frame clones, some missing. The data contain around 25,000 clones, 85% to 90% of them singletons. To note about this clone: Its antigen is as yet unknown.

Specimen: peripheral blood, collected from a patient treated with photon-based radiotherapy. The source of this sequence is a man aged 25-45 years with gastric cancer.

In nucleotides, the CDR3 is TGTGCCAGCAGTTTATTACAGGGGGTGAGCCAAGAGACCCAGTACTTC. This gives the protein CASSLLQGVSQETQYF. The chain carries TRBV28 and TRBJ2-5, with 8 bases fitting TRBD1. V was pared by 1 base and J by 1 base, with 5 bases of the junction left unmatched. Germline V gene lookup returns CDR1 MDHEN and CDR2 SYDVKM. This CDR3 contains 16 residues.